This T cell receptor beta chain was captured in a study of cytomegalovirus exposure and HLA in healthy donors. Deletions cut 6 bases from V and 10 bases from J, with 16 bases between. In germline, CDR1 is MNHEY, CDR2 SMNVEV (reference sequence). This CDR3 is 14 amino acids long. The PCR was carried out with 60 Vbeta primers and 13 Jbeta primers. Sequenced by immunoSEQ multiplex PCR; TCRdb stores in-frame clones only, minus some. The repertoire holds roughly 130,000 clones, with approximately 82% as singletons. The chain couples TRBV27 to TRBJ1-6; perhaps TRBD1 as D (6 bases). The TCR comes from a boy younger than 10 in good health and CMV-seronegative. Sample: PBMCs. CDR3 residues: CASRVQGSASPLHF. CDR3 nucleotides: TGTGCCAGCAGGGTACAGGGCTCCGCATCACCCCTCCACTTT.